This entry concerns a single T cell receptor beta chain. Its specificity is unknown. The sample is drawn from a study of CD8+CD57+ T cells in acquired aplastic anemia. Background on the study: The mean DNA yield obtained from sorted CD4+ and CD8+ cells came to about 3 ug. Healthy donor sequencing depth: 9.5 million to 10.8 million CD4+, roughly 11 million CD8+ reads.

This CDR3 has 13 amino acids. Trimming pared 3 bases from V and 3 bases from J, leaving 5 bases between. Germline assignment: CDR1 SNHLY and CDR2 FYNNEI. Study-wide results and caveats: Researchers report that around 29 CD8+ CDR3 sequences appeared in both patients and controls.

Genomic DNA, the template, was used for profiling of the TCR beta VDJ and CDR3. TCRdb redid the calling of the reads with MiXCR, one entry per CDR3 protein. This table holds approximately 200,000 distinct CDR3 sequences, around 50% found once. The specimen was sorted CD4+, CD8+, or CD8+CD57+ T cells (not recorded which) from PBMCs. The TCR comes from a human donor in good health, serving as a control. This chain connects TRBV2 to TRBJ2-2; D gene unclear. CDR3 coding DNA: TGTGCCAGCAGTGATGAAGACACCGGGGAGCTGTTTTTT. It is translated as CASSDEDTGELFF.